Detailed here is one T cell receptor beta chain. Its matching antigen is unknown. The V and J ends lost 0 bases and 9 bases respectively, with 12 bases between them. The germline gives CDR1 SNHLY, CDR2 FYNNEI. The length of the CDR3 is 14 residues. The data are from a study of radiotherapy plus CTLA-4 blockade in lung cancer. Produced via immunoSEQ multiplex PCR; TCRdb's table is partial and in-frame only. Here the sample spans tens of thousands of clones, 72% being singletons. Study-wide points: In blood, tumor-derived TCR clones expanded after radiotherapy plus ipilimumab.

The sequence was collected from a human donor with non-small cell lung cancer that progressed on radiotherapy plus ipilimumab. The V and J genes are TRBV2 and TRBJ2-1; D ambiguous. Sample: peripheral blood, taken from a patient treated with radiotherapy plus ipilimumab. CDR3 protein: CASSEAGKTGEQFF. The CDR3 DNA is TGTGCCAGCAGTGAAGCGGGGAAGACTGGTGAGCAGTTCTTC.